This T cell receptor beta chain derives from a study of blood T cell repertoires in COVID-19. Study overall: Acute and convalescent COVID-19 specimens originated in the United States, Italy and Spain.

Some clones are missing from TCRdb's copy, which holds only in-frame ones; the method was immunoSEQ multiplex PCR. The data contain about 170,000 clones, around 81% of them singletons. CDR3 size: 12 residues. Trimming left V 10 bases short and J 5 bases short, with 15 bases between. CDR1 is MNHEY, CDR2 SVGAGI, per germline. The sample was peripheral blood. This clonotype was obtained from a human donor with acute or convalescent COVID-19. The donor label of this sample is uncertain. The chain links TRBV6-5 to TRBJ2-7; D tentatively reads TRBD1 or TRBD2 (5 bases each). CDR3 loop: CATRARGDEQYF. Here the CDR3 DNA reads TGTGCCACCAGGGCCCGGGGTGACGAGCAGTACTTC.